This T cell receptor (beta chain) was identified in a study of shared clonotypes between healthy human individuals. Findings and limits, study-wide: Sequencing depth was expected to influence donor clonotype sharing. Shared clonotypes: 4.5% to 6% naive CD4, about 3.5% naive CD8, under 2.5% memory CD4, over 0.3% memory CD8.

Assay: immunoSEQ multiplex PCR; the TCRdb copy retains only in-frame clones and omits some. The sample has roughly 2.5 million clones, 90% to 95% seen once. Subsets obtained from CD4+ cells comprised CD45RA+ naive and CD45RA-negative memory cells. As for this clone: Its antigen is still unknown. Different DNA sequences within this sample yield the same CDR3.

The TCR originated in a man younger than 35 in good health. Sequenced: naive CD4+ T cells sorted from blood. Stated subset: CD45RA+ positively selected.

CDR3 nucleotide sequence: TGCGCCAGCAGCTTGGCGGGACTAGCGGGAGCTCAAGAGACCCAGTACTTC. Its protein product is CASSLAGLAGAQETQYF. The gene calls are TRBV5-1 and TRBJ2-5; TRBD2 agrees at 14 bases. With V trimmed by 0 bases and J by 2 bases, 3 bases remained unmatched. CDR3 length equals 17 residues. Per germline, CDR1 SGHRS and CDR2 YFSETQ. Using reference TRBV5-1 and TRBJ2-5 for the parts outside the CDR3, the full variable domain is KAGVTQTPRYLIKTRGQQVTLSCSPISGHRSVSWYQQTPGQGLQFLFEYFSETQRNKGNFPGRFSGRQFSNSRSEMNVSTLELGDSALYLCASSLAGLAGAQETQYFGPGTRLLVL.